This T cell receptor (beta chain) was profiled in a study of patients and donors after allogeneic stem cell transplantation. This CDR3 has 14 residues. Germline values: CDR1 SGDLS, CDR2 YYNGEE. V gave up 4 bases and J gave up 3 bases, with 13 bases separating them. TCRdb redid the calling of the RT-PCR reads with MiXCR, one entry per CDR3 protein. The table includes some 200,000 distinct CDR3 sequences, around two fifths detected once. Material for sequencing was blood, either unsorted or a sorted T cell fraction (not recorded which). The rearrangement uses TRBV9 and TRBJ1-2; D remains unclear. The TCR was taken from a human donor who was either an allogeneic HSCT recipient or a stem cell or donor lymphocyte infusion donor (not recorded which). It is not recorded whose cells these are; they may come from a transplant donor. The CDR3 DNA follows: TGTGCCAGCAGCCCGCAGAGGCCTGACTATGGCTACACCTTC. This translates into CASSPQRPDYGYTF.